The clone carrying this T cell receptor beta chain was picked up one time. Its matching antigen is unknown. RNA was extracted and reverse transcribed into cDNA as the sequencing template. TCRdb's copy holds only in-frame clones and misses some; the assay was immunoSEQ multiplex PCR. The table records 100,000 to 150,000 clones, around 49% of them present only once. CDR3 length equals 15 residues. Deletions cut 0 bases from V and 4 bases from J, with 12 bases between. Per germline, CDR1 LNHNV and CDR2 YYDKDF (reference sequence). The data were taken from a study of CD8+ T cells in alopecia areata. Study findings and constraints: Among the cells sequenced in scalp samples are also the resident alphabeta T cells of normal skin.

The source of this sequence is a human donor with alopecia areata. The genes are TRBV15 and TRBJ1-1; D is possibly TRBD1 (5 bases). The sample in question was CD8+ T cells sorted from blood, obtained at week 0. Here the CDR3 DNA reads TGTGCCACCAGCAGAGAGGGGCAGGGCCTCACTGAAGCTTTCTTT. It codes for CATSREGQGLTEAFF.